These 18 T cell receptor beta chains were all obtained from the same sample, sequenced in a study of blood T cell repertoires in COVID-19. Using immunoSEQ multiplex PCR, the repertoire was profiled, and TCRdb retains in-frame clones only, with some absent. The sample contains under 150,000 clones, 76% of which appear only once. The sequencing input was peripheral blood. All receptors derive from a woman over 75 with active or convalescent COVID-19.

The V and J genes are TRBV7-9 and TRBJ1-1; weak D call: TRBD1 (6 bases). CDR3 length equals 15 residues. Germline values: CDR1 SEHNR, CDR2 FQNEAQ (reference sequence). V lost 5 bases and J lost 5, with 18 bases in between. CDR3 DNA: TGTGCCAGCAGCCCCAGCAGTGGGGGCCGGACTGAAGCTTTCTTT. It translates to CASSPSSGGRTEAFF.

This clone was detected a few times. CDR3: CASSPVGGLANEQFF. The CDR3 DNA reads TGTGCCAGCAGCCCCGTGGGAGGCCTAGCGAATGAGCAGTTCTTC. The chain recombines TRBV7-2 with TRBJ2-1, with D maybe TRBD2 (6 bases). CDR3 length: 15 amino acids. V gave up 5 bases and J gave up 7 bases, with 18 bases separating them. Per germline, CDR1 SGHTA and CDR2 FQGNSA.

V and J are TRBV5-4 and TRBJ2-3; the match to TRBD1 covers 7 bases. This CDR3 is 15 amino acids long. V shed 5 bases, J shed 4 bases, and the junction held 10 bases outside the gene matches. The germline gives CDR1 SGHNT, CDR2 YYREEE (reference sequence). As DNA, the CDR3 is TGTGCCAGCAGTCGGCGAAGGGGGCTTGCAGATACGCAGTATTTT. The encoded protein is CASSRRRGLADTQYF.

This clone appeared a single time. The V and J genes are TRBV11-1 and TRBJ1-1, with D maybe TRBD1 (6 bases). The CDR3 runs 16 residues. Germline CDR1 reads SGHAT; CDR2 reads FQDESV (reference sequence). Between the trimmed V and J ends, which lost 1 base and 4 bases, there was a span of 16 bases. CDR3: CASSLGFARGTTEAFF. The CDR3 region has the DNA TGTGCCAGCAGCTTAGGGTTTGCCAGGGGCACCACTGAAGCTTTCTTT.

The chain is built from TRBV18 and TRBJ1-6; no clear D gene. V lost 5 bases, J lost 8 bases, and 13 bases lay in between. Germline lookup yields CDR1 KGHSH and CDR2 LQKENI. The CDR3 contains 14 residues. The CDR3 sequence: CASSIQTRDSPLHF. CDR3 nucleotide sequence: TGTGCCAGCTCAATACAAACTAGGGATTCACCCCTCCACTTT.

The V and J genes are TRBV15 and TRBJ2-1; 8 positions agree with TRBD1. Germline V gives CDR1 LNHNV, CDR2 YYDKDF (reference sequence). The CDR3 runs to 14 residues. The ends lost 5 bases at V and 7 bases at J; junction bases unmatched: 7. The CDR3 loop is CATSRTRQGNEQFF. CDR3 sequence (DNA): TGTGCCACCAGCCGAACCCGACAGGGGAATGAGCAGTTCTTC.

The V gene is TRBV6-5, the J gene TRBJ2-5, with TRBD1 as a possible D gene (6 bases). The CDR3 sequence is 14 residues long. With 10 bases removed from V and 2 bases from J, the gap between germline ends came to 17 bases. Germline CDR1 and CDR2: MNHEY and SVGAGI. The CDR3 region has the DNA TGTGCCACTGGGACACCTGACCTTCAAGAGACCCAGTACTTC. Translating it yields CATGTPDLQETQYF.

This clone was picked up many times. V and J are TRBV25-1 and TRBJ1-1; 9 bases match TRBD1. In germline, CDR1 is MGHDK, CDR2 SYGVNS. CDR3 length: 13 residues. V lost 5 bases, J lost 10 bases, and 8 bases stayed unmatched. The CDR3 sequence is CASSKPTGGVAFF. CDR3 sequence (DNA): TGTGCCAGCAGTAAACCGACAGGGGGTGTAGCTTTCTTT. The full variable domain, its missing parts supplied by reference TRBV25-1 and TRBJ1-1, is EADIYQTPRYLVIGTGKKITLECSQTMGHDKMYWYQQDPGMELHLIHYSYGVNSTEKGDLSSESTVSRIRTEHFPLTLESARPSHTSQYLCASSKPTGGVAFFGQGTRLTVV.

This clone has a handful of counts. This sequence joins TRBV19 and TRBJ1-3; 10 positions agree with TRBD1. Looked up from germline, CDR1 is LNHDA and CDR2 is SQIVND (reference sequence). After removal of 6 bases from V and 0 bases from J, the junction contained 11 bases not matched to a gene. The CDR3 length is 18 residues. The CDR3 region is CASSRDRGRPNSGNTIYF. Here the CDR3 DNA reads TGTGCCAGTAGCCGGGACAGGGGCCGCCCTAACTCTGGAAACACCATATATTTT.

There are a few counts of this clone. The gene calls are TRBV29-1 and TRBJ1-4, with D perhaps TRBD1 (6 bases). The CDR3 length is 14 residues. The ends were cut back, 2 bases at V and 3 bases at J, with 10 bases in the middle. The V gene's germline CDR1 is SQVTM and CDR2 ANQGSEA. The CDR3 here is CSVELGGPNEKLFF. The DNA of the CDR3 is TGCAGCGTTGAATTAGGGGGTCCTAATGAAAAACTGTTTTTT.

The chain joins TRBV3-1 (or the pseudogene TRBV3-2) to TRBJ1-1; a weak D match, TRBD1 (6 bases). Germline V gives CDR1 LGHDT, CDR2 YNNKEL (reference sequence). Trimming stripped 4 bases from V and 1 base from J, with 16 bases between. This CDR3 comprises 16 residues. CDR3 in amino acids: CASSPGGAPSNTEAFF. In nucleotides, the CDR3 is TGTGCCAGCAGCCCGGGGGGGGCACCGTCGAACACTGAAGCTTTCTTT.

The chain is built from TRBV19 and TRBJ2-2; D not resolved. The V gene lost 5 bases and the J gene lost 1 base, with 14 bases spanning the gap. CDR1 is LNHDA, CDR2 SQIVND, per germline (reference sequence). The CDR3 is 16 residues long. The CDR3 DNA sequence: TGTGCCAGTAGTCTCTATTTAAGACAGAACACCGGGGAGCTGTTTTTT. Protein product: CASSLYLRQNTGELFF.

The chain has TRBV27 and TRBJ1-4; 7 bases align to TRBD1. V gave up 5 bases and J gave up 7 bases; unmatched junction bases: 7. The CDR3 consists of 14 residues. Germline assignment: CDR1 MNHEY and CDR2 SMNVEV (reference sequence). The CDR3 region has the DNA TGTGCCAGCAGTCTGACAGGGTTTGGTGAAAAACTGTTTTTT. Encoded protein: CASSLTGFGEKLFF.

The CDR3 sequence: CASSEVPLFTGELFF. Here the CDR3 DNA reads TGTGCCAGCAGTGAAGTCCCACTATTCACCGGGGAGCTGTTTTTT. The genes are TRBV6-1 and TRBJ2-2; D is ambiguous. The CDR3 extends over 15 amino acids. The ends were cut back, 1 base at V and 4 bases at J, with 10 bases in the middle. Germline CDR1 is MNHNS and CDR2 is SASEGT.

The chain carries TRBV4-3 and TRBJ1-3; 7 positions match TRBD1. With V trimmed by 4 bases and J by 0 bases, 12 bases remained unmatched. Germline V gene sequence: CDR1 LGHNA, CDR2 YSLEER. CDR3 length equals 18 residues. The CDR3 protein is CASSRTSGTVDSGNTIYF. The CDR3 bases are TGCGCCAGCAGCCGCACGTCCGGGACAGTCGACTCTGGAAACACCATATATTTT.

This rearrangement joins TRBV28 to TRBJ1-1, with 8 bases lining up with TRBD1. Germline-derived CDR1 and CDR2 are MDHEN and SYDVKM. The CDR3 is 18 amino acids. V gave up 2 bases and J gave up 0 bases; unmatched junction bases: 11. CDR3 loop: CASSLPGTGLGMNTEAFF. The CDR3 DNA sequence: TGTGCCAGCAGTTTACCCGGGACAGGCCTCGGCATGAACACTGAAGCTTTCTTT.

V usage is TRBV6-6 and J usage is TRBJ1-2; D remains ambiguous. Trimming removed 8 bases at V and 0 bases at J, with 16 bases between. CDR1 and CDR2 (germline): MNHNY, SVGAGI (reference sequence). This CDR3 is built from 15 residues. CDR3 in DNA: TGTGCCAGCCTTAAGCTGGCAGCGACTAACTATGGCTACACCTTC. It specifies CASLKLAATNYGYTF.

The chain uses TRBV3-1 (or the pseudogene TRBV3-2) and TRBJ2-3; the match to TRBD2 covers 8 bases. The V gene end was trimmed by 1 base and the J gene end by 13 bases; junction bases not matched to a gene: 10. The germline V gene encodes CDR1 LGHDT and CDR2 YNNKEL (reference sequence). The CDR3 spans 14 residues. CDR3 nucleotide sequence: TGTGCCAGCAGCCAAGGAGATCGGCGGGGGGTCAAGTATTTT. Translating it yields CASSQGDRRGVKYF.